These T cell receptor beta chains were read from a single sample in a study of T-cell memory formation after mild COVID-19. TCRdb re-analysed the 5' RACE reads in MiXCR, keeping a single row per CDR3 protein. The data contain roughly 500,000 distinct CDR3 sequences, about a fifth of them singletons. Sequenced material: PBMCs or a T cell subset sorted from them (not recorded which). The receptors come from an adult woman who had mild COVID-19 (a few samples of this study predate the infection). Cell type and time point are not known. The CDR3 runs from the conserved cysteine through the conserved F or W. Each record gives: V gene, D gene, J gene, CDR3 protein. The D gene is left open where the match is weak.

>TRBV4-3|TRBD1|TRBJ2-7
CASSQPGGYEQYF
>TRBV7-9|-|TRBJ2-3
CASSPLGNTQYF
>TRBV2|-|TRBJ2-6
CASSERQAPGANVLTF
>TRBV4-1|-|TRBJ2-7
CASRSPLGEQYF
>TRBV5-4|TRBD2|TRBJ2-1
CASSPEGLGEQFF
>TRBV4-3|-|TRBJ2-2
CASSQSPGRGDTGELFF
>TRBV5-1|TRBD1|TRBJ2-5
CASSIGQGQYF
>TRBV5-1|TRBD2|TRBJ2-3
CASSGGGGGLPDTQYF
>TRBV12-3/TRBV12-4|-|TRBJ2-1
CASRRGTYNEQFF
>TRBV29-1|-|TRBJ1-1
CSGQKGNTEAFF
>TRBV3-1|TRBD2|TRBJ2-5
CASSQGLAGGETQYF
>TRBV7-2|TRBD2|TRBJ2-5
CASSLLLAGSQETQYF
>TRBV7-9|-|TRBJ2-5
CASSPPGLQTETQYF